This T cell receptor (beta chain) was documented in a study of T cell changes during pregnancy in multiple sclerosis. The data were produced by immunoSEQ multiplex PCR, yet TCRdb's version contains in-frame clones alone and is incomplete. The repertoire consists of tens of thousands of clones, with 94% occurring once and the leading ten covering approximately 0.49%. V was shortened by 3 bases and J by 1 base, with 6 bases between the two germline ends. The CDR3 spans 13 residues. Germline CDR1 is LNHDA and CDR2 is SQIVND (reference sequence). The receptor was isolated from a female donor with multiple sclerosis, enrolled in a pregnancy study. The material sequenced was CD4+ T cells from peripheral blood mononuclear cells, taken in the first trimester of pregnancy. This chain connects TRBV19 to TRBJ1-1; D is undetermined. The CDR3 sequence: CASSITWNTEAFF. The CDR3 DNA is TGTGCCAGTAGTATTACTTGGAACACTGAAGCTTTCTTT.